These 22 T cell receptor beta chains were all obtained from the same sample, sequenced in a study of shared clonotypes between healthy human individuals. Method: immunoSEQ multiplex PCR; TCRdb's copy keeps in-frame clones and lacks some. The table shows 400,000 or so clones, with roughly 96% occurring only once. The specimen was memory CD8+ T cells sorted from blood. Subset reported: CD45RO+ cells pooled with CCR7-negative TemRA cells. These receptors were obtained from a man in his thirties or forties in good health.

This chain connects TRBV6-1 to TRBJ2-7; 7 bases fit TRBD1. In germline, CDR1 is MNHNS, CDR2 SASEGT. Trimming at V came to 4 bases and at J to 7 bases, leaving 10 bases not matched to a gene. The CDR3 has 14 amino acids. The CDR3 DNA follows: TGTGCCAGCAGTGTGGGGGACAGACCGTGGGAGCAGTACTTC. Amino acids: CASSVGDRPWEQYF.

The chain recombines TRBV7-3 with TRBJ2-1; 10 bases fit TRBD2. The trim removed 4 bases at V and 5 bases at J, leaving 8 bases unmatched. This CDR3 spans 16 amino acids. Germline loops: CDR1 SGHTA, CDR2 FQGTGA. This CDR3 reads CASSSKREGLDNEQFF. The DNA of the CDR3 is TGTGCCAGCAGCTCTAAGCGGGAGGGCCTAGACAATGAGCAGTTCTTC.

This CDR3 reads CASNPGLAYDEQYF. The CDR3 DNA reads as TGTGCCAGCAACCCGGGACTAGCGTACGACGAGCAGTACTTC. This chain connects TRBV25-1 to TRBJ2-7, with TRBD2 identical over 10 bases. V trimming: 7 bases; J trimming: 5 bases; junction bases outside the gene matches: 8. CDR1 and CDR2 (germline): MGHDK, SYGVNS. The CDR3 extends over 14 amino acids.

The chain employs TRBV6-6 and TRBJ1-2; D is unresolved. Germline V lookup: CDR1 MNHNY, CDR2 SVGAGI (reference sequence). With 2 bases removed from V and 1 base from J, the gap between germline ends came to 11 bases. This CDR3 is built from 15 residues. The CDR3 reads CASSYAPEINYGYTF. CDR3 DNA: TGTGCCAGCAGTTACGCACCTGAAATTAACTATGGCTACACCTTC.

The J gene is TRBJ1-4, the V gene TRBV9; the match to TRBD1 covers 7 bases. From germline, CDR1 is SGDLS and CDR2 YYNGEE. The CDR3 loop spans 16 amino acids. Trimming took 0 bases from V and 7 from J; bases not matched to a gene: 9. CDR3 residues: CASSVAGQGGGEKLFF. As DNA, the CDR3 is TGTGCCAGCAGCGTAGCTGGTCAGGGGGGAGGTGAAAAACTGTTTTTT.

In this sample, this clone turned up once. DNA of the CDR3: TGTGCCAGCAGTGAGGCGGAATCCAATCAGCCCCAGCATTTT. It codes for CASSEAESNQPQHF. The V call is TRBV25-1, the J call TRBJ1-5, with no clear D. The CDR3 totals 14 residues. Trimming shortened V by 3 bases and J by 3 bases, and 9 bases separated the two germline ends. Per the germline V gene, CDR1 is MGHDK and CDR2 is SYGVNS.

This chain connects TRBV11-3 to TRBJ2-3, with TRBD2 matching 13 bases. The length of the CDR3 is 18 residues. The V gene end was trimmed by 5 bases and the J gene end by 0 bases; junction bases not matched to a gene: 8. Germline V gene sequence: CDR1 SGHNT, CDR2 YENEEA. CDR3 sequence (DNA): TGTGCCAGCAGCCGCGGGACTAGCGGGGAAGCTAGCACAGATACGCAGTATTTT. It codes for CASSRGTSGEASTDTQYF.

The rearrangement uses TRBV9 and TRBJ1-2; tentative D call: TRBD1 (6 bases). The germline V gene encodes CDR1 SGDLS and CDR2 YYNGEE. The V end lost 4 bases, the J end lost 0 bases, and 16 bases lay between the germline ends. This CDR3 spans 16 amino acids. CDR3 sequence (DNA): TGTGCCAGCAGCCTCGACAATGGACAGCCTAACTATGGCTACACCTTC. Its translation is CASSLDNGQPNYGYTF.

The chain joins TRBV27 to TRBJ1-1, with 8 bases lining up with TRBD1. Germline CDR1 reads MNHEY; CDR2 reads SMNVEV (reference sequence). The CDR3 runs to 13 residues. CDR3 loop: CASRQGLNTEAFF. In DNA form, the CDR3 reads TGTGCATCCCGACAGGGGCTGAACACTGAAGCTTTCTTT.

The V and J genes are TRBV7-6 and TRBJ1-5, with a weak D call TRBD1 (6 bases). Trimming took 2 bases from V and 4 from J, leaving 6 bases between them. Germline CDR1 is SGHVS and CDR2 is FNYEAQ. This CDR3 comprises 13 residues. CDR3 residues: CASSLQGNQPQHF. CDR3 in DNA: TGTGCCAGCAGCTTACAGGGGAATCAGCCCCAGCATTTT.

The CDR3 DNA reads TGTGCCACCAGCAGAGATCGGGCAGGGCTCACCTACGAGCAGTACTTC. Residues: CATSRDRAGLTYEQYF. The rearrangement links TRBV15 to TRBJ2-7, with a tentative D call TRBD1 (5 bases). This CDR3 has 16 residues. V was clipped by 0 bases and J by 2 bases, with 14 bases between them. Germline V gene sequence: CDR1 LNHNV, CDR2 YYDKDF (reference sequence).

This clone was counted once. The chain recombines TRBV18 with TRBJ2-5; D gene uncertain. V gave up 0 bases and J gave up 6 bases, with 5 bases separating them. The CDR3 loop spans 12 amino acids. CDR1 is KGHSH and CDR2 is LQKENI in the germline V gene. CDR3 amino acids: CASSPPSKTQYF. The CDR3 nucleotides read TGTGCCAGCTCACCACCGAGCAAGACCCAGTACTTC.

For the CDR3, the DNA is TGCGCCAGCAGTGAGTCCCGACAGGGGGCGCGGATTCCCTACGAGCAGTACTTC. It encodes CASSESRQGARIPYEQYF. V gene TRBV10-1 combines with J gene TRBJ2-7; 10 bases line up with TRBD1. The CDR3 loop spans 18 amino acids. The V and J ends lost 0 bases and 2 bases, in that order; junction bases with no gene match: 10. The germline V gene encodes CDR1 WNHNN and CDR2 SYGVQD (reference sequence).

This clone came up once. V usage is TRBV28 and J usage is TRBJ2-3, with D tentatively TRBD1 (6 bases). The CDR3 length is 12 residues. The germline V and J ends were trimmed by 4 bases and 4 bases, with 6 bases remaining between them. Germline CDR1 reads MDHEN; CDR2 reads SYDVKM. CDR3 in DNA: TGTGCCAGCAGTTACAGGGCAGATACGCAGTATTTT. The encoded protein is CASSYRADTQYF.

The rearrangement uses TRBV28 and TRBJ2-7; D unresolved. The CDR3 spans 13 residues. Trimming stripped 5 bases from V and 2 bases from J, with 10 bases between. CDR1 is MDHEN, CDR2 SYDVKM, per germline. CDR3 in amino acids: CASSLKLTYEQYF. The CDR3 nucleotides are TGTGCCAGCAGTCTAAAACTGACCTACGAGCAGTACTTC.

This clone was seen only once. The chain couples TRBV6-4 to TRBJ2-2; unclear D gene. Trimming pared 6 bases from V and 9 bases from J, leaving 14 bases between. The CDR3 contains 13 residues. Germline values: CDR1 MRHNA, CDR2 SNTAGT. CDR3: CASSALLVRELFF. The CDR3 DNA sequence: TGTGCCAGCAGCGCCCTTCTAGTCCGGGAGCTGTTTTTT.

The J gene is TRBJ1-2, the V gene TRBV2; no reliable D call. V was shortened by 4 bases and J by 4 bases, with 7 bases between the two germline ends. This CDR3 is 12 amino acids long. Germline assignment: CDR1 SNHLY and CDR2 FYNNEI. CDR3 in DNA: TGTGCCAGCAGTGCTGGCCTCTATGGCTACACCTTC. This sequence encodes CASSAGLYGYTF.

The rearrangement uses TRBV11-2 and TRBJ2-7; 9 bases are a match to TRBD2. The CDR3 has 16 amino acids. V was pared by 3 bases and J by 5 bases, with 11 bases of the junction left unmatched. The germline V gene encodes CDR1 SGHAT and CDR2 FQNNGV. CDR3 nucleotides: TGTGCCAGCAGCTTTAGCGGGAGAACCCCTCGGAACGAGCAGTACTTC. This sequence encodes CASSFSGRTPRNEQYF.

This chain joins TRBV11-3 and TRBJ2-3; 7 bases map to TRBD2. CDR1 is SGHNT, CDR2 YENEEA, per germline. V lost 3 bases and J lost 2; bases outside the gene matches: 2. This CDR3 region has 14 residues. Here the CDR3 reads CASSLGGLTDTQYF. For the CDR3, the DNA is TGTGCCAGCAGCTTGGGAGGGCTCACAGATACGCAGTATTTT.

The DNA of the CDR3 is TGTGCCTGGAGGTGGGCGAAAGGCAATGAGCAGTTCTTC. This codes for CAWRWAKGNEQFF. This rearrangement joins TRBV30 to TRBJ2-1; the D is unclear. The ends were cut back, 3 bases at V and 6 bases at J, with 12 bases in the middle. From germline, CDR1 is GTSNPN and CDR2 SVGIG (reference sequence). This CDR3 has 13 residues.

The CDR3 here is CAWSVLSGRAGNEQFF. For the CDR3, the DNA is TGTGCCTGGAGTGTACTTTCCGGGAGGGCGGGGAATGAGCAGTTCTTC. This chain links TRBV30 with TRBJ2-1, with 8 bases fitting TRBD2. CDR1 is GTSNPN and CDR2 is SVGIG in the germline V gene (reference sequence). V shed 0 bases, J shed 7 bases, and the junction held 11 bases outside the gene matches. The CDR3 is 16 residues long.

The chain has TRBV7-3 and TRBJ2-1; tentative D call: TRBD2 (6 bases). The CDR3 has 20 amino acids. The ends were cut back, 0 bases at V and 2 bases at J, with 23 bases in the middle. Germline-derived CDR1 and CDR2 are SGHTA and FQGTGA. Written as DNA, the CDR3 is TGTGCCAGCAGCTTAACTTCGGGTCGGGTGGTAGCGGCCCCCTACAATGAGCAGTTCTTC. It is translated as CASSLTSGRVVAAPYNEQFF.